The 2 T cell receptor beta chains given below trace back to one sample, sequenced in a study of T cells in Graves' hyperthyroidism and ophthalmopathy. The CDR3 regions of TCR beta were amplified from RNA transcripts. An initial round of RT-PCR targeting the TCR CDR3 relied on the HTBI primer set. TCRdb processed the multiplex PCR reads anew with MiXCR; each CDR3 protein has one entry. The data show 250,000 to 300,000 distinct CDR3 sequences, 13% to 15% seen once. The sample comprised blood. Receptors were obtained from a woman aged 40 to 49 with Graves' hyperthyroidism that later progressed to Graves' ophthalmopathy.

In its sample, this clonotype was seen many times. This chain connects TRBV5-1 to TRBJ2-1; 7 bases agree with TRBD2. The CDR3 has 15 amino acids. The trim removed 0 bases at V and 7 bases at J, leaving 7 bases unmatched. CDR1 and CDR2 from the germline V gene are SGHRS and YFSETQ. CDR3 sequence (DNA): TGCGCCAGCAGCTTGGGGGCGGGAGTCAGGAATGAGCAGTTCTTC. This codes for CASSLGAGVRNEQFF.

This clonotype was detected ten times or more. This rearrangement joins TRBV27 to TRBJ1-6; D is uncertain. V lost 5 bases and J 9 bases, leaving 11 bases between the germline ends. CDR1 MNHEY and CDR2 SMNVEV come from the germline V gene (reference sequence). The CDR3 is 13 residues long. The CDR3 DNA reads TGTGCCAGCAGTCATCAAACGGGTTCACCCCTCCACTTT. It encodes CASSHQTGSPLHF.